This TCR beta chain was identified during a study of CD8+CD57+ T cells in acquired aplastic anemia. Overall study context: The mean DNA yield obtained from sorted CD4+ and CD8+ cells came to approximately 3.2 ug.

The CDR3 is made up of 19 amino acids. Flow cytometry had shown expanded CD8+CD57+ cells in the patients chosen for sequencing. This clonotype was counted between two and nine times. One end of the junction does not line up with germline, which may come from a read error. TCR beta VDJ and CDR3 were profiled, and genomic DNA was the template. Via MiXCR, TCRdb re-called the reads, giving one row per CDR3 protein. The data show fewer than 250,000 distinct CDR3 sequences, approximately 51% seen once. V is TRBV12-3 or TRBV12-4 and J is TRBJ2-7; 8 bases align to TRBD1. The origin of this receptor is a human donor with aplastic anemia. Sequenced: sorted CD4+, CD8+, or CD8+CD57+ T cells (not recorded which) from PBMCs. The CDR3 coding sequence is TGTGCCAGCAGCTTAGCGACCCCAGGGTGGACAGGGTCCATCTACGAGCAGTACTTC. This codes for CASSLATPGWTGSIYEQYF.